This is a list of T cell receptor beta chains from one sample in a study of T cells after posttransplantation cyclophosphamide. Method: immunoSEQ multiplex PCR; TCRdb's copy keeps in-frame clones and lacks some. The profile covers about 37,000 clones, none occurring a single time. The sequencing sample was made of PBMCs. These receptors all stem from a man aged 25-45 years in good health and a related stem cell transplant donor. CDR3s include the opening cysteine and the closing phenylalanine or tryptophan. The D gene is left open where the match is weak. Size is omitted from some rows. Given values are once, few, many or a class for expanded clones.

v_call,d_call,clone_size,j_call,cdr3_aa,cdr3_nt
TRBV28,TRBD2,many,TRBJ2-1,CASSFRRGSSYNEQFF,TGTGCCAGCAGTTTCCGGCGGGGGAGCTCCTACAATGAGCAGTTCTTC
TRBV19,NA,few,TRBJ1-5,CASSIEAHYSNQPQHF,TGTGCCAGTAGTATAGAGGCTCACTATAGCAATCAGCCCCAGCATTTT
TRBV24-1,NA,many,TRBJ2-3,CATSGLGADTQYF,TGTGCCACCAGTGGACTAGGGGCAGATACGCAGTATTTT
TRBV12-3/TRBV12-4,NA,many,TRBJ2-4,CASSLAGRLAKNIQYF,TGTGCCAGCAGTTTGGCAGGGCGGCTCGCCAAAAACATTCAGTACTTC
TRBV4-1,TRBD1,many,TRBJ2-1,CASSQAPTGGFLNEQFF,TGCGCCAGCAGCCAAGCTCCGACAGGGGGCTTTTTGAATGAGCAGTTCTTC
TRBV15,NA,many,TRBJ2-6,CATSRATVSGANVLTF,TGTGCCACCAGCAGAGCGACAGTGTCTGGGGCCAACGTCCTGACTTTC
TRBV9,TRBD2,few,TRBJ2-7,CASSVGGGLAGLYEQYF,TGTGCCAGCAGCGTAGGGGGGGGTCTAGCGGGCCTCTACGAGCAGTACTTC
TRBV19,TRBD1,many,TRBJ1-1,CASSTNRGNTEAFF,TGTGCCAGTAGTACAAACAGGGGAAACACTGAAGCTTTCTTT
TRBV28,NA,few,TRBJ1-5,CASSPWDMGANGNQPQHF,TGTGCCAGCAGTCCGTGGGACATGGGGGCTAATGGCAATCAGCCCCAGCATTTT
TRBV6-2/TRBV6-3,NA,many,TRBJ1-2,CASRLQVTGNYGYTF,TGTGCCAGCAGACTACAGGTCACAGGGAACTATGGCTACACCTTC
TRBV5-1,TRBD2,many,TRBJ2-1,CASSFRTSGGATYNEQFF,TGCGCCAGCAGCTTCCGGACTAGCGGGGGGGCTACCTACAATGAGCAGTTCTTC
TRBV7-6,TRBD1,few,TRBJ2-7,CASSPGQGLTYEQYF,TGTGCCAGCAGCCCTGGACAGGGGCTAACCTACGAGCAGTACTTC
TRBV7-9,TRBD2,many,TRBJ2-1,CASSFGTSGGREQFF,TGTGCCAGCAGCTTCGGGACTAGCGGGGGGCGGGAGCAGTTCTTC
TRBV6-6,TRBD1,many,TRBJ2-5,CASSFPGQGWETQYF,TGTGCCAGCAGTTTTCCGGGACAGGGTTGGGAGACCCAGTACTTC
TRBV6-5,NA,few,TRBJ1-1,CASSFVTGRGNTEAFF,TGTGCCAGCAGTTTCGTAACAGGGAGGGGGAACACTGAAGCTTTCTTT
TRBV25-1,NA,many,TRBJ1-5,CASGTDVSNQPQHF,TGTGCCAGCGGGACTGATGTCAGCAATCAGCCCCAGCATTTT
TRBV4-1,TRBD1,many,TRBJ2-7,CASSQGTGGAYEQYF,TGCGCCAGCAGCCAAGGGACAGGGGGCGCCTACGAGCAGTACTTC
TRBV18,NA,many,TRBJ1-1,CASSPSGNTEAFF,TGTGCCAGCTCACCCTCGGGGAACACTGAAGCTTTCTTT
TRBV6-5,NA,many,TRBJ2-7,CASARRVGEQYF,TGTGCCAGCGCTCGCAGGGTTGGCGAGCAGTACTTC
TRBV19,TRBD1,many,TRBJ2-5,CASSSHHRGPQETQYF,TGTGCCAGTAGTAGCCATCACAGGGGGCCACAAGAGACCCAGTACTTC
TRBV19,TRBD1,many,TRBJ1-5,CASSIRQGPSNQPQHF,TGTGCCAGTAGTATAAGACAGGGGCCCAGCAATCAGCCCCAGCATTTT
TRBV11-2,NA,NA,TRBJ2-7,CASTHSYEQYF,TGTGCCAGCACCCACAGCTACGAGCAGTACTTC
TRBV7-2,TRBD2,NA,TRBJ2-5,CASTQRTSRQTQYF,TGTGCCAGCACCCAACGGACTAGCCGCCAGACCCAGTACTTC
TRBV7-9,TRBD1,many,TRBJ2-2,CAKTGGENTGELFF,TGTGCCAAGACAGGGGGAGAAAACACCGGGGAGCTGTTTTTT
TRBV6-6,NA,many,TRBJ1-1,CASSLPRATNTEAFF,TGTGCCAGCAGTTTACCCAGGGCTACGAACACTGAAGCTTTCTTT
TRBV29-1,TRBD2,few,TRBJ2-2,CSVRAGGTANTGELFF,TGCAGCGTTCGGGCGGGGGGGACCGCGAACACCGGGGAGCTGTTTTTT
TRBV6-5,NA,many,TRBJ2-1,CASRPAGRGYNEQFF,TGTGCCAGCAGGCCGGCGGGCAGGGGCTACAATGAGCAGTTCTTC
TRBV18,NA,many,TRBJ1-1,CASSPQGGTEAFF,TGTGCCAGCTCACCACAAGGGGGCACTGAAGCTTTCTTT
TRBV19,TRBD2,few,TRBJ2-7,CASSISGGAVGEQYF,TGTGCCAGTAGCATTAGCGGGGGCGCTGTGGGGGAGCAGTACTTC
TRBV29-1,NA,NA,TRBJ2-7,CSVSRDIPYEQYF,TGCAGCGTGTCCCGGGACATCCCCTACGAGCAGTACTTC
TRBV6-5,NA,many,TRBJ1-6,CASSYGPGYSPLHF,TGTGCCAGCAGTTACGGGCCAGGGTATTCACCCCTCCACTTT
TRBV28,TRBD1,many,TRBJ2-1,CASGRQGGDGEQFF,TGTGCCTCGGGCCGACAGGGGGGGGACGGTGAGCAGTTCTTC
TRBV2,NA,many,TRBJ2-5,CASRLAPGETQYF,TGTGCCAGCCGTCTAGCCCCGGGCGAGACCCAGTACTTC
TRBV18,TRBD2,many,TRBJ2-7,CASSPSSGGVYEQYF,TGTGCCAGCTCACCCTCTAGCGGGGGTGTCTACGAGCAGTACTTC
TRBV11-1,NA,NA,TRBJ2-6,CASSQWTDTSGANVLTF,TGTGCCAGCAGCCAATGGACAGACACCTCTGGGGCCAACGTCCTGACTTTC
TRBV28,NA,NA,TRBJ2-7,CASSTGFYEQYF,TGTGCCAGCAGTACGGGGTTCTACGAGCAGTACTTC
TRBV6-2/TRBV6-3,TRBD2,NA,TRBJ2-2,CASSRSGGAFVTGELFF,TGTGCCAGCAGCCGTAGCGGGGGGGCGTTTGTCACCGGGGAGCTGTTTTTT
TRBV11-2,TRBD1,many,TRBJ2-3,CASSLGTGASTDTQYF,TGTGCCAGCAGCTTAGGGACAGGGGCCAGCACAGATACGCAGTATTTT
TRBV5-5,NA,many,TRBJ2-7,CASSRGIPSYEQYF,TGTGCCAGCAGCCGGGGTATACCCTCCTACGAGCAGTACTTC
TRBV18,NA,many,TRBJ1-1,CASSPGQNTEAFF,TGTGCCAGCTCACCCGGACAGAACACTGAAGCTTTCTTT
TRBV6-1,NA,many,TRBJ2-1,CASSVRGNEQFF,TGTGCCAGCAGTGTCCGAGGGAATGAGCAGTTCTTC
TRBV29-1,TRBD1,NA,TRBJ2-5,CSVDGKGDRIETQYF,TGCAGCGTTGATGGAAAGGGGGACAGGATTGAGACCCAGTACTTC
TRBV19,TRBD1,many,TRBJ1-6,CASRTNGQGDSPLHF,TGTGCCAGTAGGACCAATGGACAGGGCGATTCACCCCTCCACTTT
TRBV28,NA,many,TRBJ2-7,CASSPTGTYEQYF,TGTGCCAGCAGCCCGACGGGTACCTACGAGCAGTACTTC
TRBV14,TRBD1,many,TRBJ2-5,CASSQGTGGPWRVGETQYF,TGTGCCAGCAGCCAAGGGACAGGTGGTCCTTGGCGAGTAGGAGAGACCCAGTACTTC
TRBV19,TRBD2,many,TRBJ2-1,CASSFRTGGSAEQFF,TGTGCCAGTAGTTTCCGGACTGGCGGGAGCGCTGAGCAGTTCTTC
TRBV10-3,NA,many,TRBJ2-3,CAISEVGASYTQYF,TGTGCCATCAGTGAAGTAGGGGCCAGTTATACGCAGTATTTT
TRBV19,TRBD1,many,TRBJ2-3,CASSPGTGSTDTQYF,TGTGCCAGTAGTCCCGGGACAGGGTCCACAGATACGCAGTATTTT
TRBV2,TRBD2,many,TRBJ2-1,CASSGGRGGSYNEQFF,TGTGCCAGCAGTGGGGGTCGGGGGGGCTCCTACAATGAGCAGTTCTTC
TRBV9,TRBD1,NA,TRBJ2-7,CASSVGGQGAYEQYF,TGTGCCAGCAGCGTAGGGGGCCAGGGGGCCTACGAGCAGTACTTC
TRBV2,TRBD2,few,TRBJ2-3,CASNLAGPPPRDTQYF,TGTGCCAGCAATCTAGCGGGGCCCCCTCCAAGAGATACGCAGTATTTT
TRBV27,NA,many,TRBJ1-1,CASSLSFPDTEAFF,TGTGCCAGCAGTTTATCCTTCCCGGACACTGAAGCTTTCTTT
TRBV12-3/TRBV12-4,TRBD1,many,TRBJ2-7,CASSLVIGDRSSYEQYF,TGTGCCAGCAGTTTAGTAATCGGGGACAGAAGCTCCTACGAGCAGTACTTC